Listed below are T cell receptor beta chains from one sample, sequenced in a study of blood T cells in healthy people across ages. TCRdb called the 5' RACE reads again in MiXCR, with one record for every CDR3 protein. This table has some 800,000 distinct CDR3 sequences, around a quarter appearing once. This sample also belongs to another study, concerning T cells of mothers and their children.

Sequenced: blood. These receptors were obtained from a boy aged 5-17 years in good health. Each CDR3 is given with its conserved first and last residue. Fields, in order: J gene, clone size, D gene, V gene, CDR3 DNA, CDR3 protein. A D gene is named only where the DNA matches it firmly. A row's size may be missing; if present it is once, few, many or a size class.

TRBJ1-1 few - TRBV20-1 TGCAGTGCTAGACAAGTGAACACTGAAGCTTTCTTT CSARQVNTEAFF
TRBJ2-3 - TRBD2 TRBV27 TGTGCCAGCAGTTTAGAGCTTCGGAGCGGGGATGGCACGGATACGCAGTATTTT CASSLELRSGDGTDTQYF
TRBJ1-4 few - TRBV27 TGTGCCAGCAGTTTATCACTCAGGAGCGGTGAAAAACTGTTTTTT CASSLSLRSGEKLFF
TRBJ2-5 few TRBD2 TRBV9 TGTGCCAGCAGCCTAGACGCGGGAGAAGAGACCCAGTACTTC CASSLDAGEETQYF
TRBJ2-3 - - TRBV15 TGTGCCACCAGCAGAGAGACACTACTAGGAACTACGCAGTATTTT CATSRETLLGTTQYF
TRBJ1-2 - - TRBV12-3/TRBV12-4 TGTGCCAGCAGAGCCCCCCCGGGCGGTGGAGGCTACACCTTC CASRAPPGGGGYTF
TRBJ2-2 - - TRBV12-3/TRBV12-4 TGTGCCAGCAGTCAACAGGGCAAATTCACCGGGGAGCTGTTTTTT CASSQQGKFTGELFF
TRBJ2-7 - - TRBV12-3/TRBV12-4 TGTGCCAGCAGTTTTCGGTCGGGACTGGAACGCTACGAGCAGTACTTC CASSFRSGLERYEQYF
TRBJ2-5 once - TRBV13 TGTGCCAGCAGCTCGGGGGCCGGGGTCGAGACCCAGTACTTC CASSSGAGVETQYF
TRBJ2-3 - - TRBV5-1 TGCGCCAGCAGCAACCCGCAAACAGATACGCAGTATTTT CASSNPQTDTQYF
TRBJ2-2 - TRBD2 TRBV28 TGTGCCAGCGGGTTGGCGGGGGCGAACACCGGGGAGCTGTTTTTT CASGLAGANTGELFF
TRBJ2-3 many - TRBV5-1 TGCGCCAGCAGCTTGGAACGCACAGATACGCAGTATTTT CASSLERTDTQYF
TRBJ2-2 - TRBD2 TRBV4-1 TGCGCCGGCAGCCAGGCTAGCGGGAACGCGAACACCGGGGAGCTGTTTTTT CAGSQASGNANTGELFF
TRBJ2-3 - - TRBV28 TGTGCCAGCAGTTTACGGCGGGATCCGGAGTATTTT CASSLRRDPEYF
TRBJ2-7 many - TRBV28 TGCGCCAGCAGCCCCGGACAGAGCTCCTACGAGCAGTACTTC CASSPGQSSYEQYF
TRBJ2-1 - TRBD1 TRBV7-7 TGTGCCAGCAGCCCGCGTCAGGACAGGGTTTTCAATGAGCAGTTCTTC CASSPRQDRVFNEQFF
TRBJ1-5 few TRBD1 TRBV6-2/TRBV6-3 TGTGCCAGCAGTTACTCGAGATCGCTACAGGGGGTATTAAGGGTATCCAATCAGCCCCAGCATTTT CASSYSRSLQGVLRVSNQPQHF
TRBJ2-2 - - TRBV29-1 TGCAGCGTTGGGGGGTCCACGAACACCGGGGAGCTGTTTTTT CSVGGSTNTGELFF
TRBJ2-7 few TRBD2 TRBV20-1 TGCAGTGCTAGTAGCGGGAGTCGGGACGAGCAGTACTTC CSASSGSRDEQYF
TRBJ2-3 - - TRBV29-1 TGCAGCGTCTCCTGGGGCGGGGGCAGCACAGATACGCAGTATTTT CSVSWGGGSTDTQYF
TRBJ2-7 - - TRBV7-3 TGTGCCAGCAGCTTAATGACGATCGAGCAGTACTTC CASSLMTIEQYF
TRBJ1-5 - - TRBV7-2 TGTGCCAGCAGCTCCCAGGCCGGGGAACATCAGCCCCAGCATTTT CASSSQAGEHQPQHF
TRBJ2-1 few TRBD2 TRBV12-3/TRBV12-4 TGTGCCAGCAGTCCCCGAGGGGGACTAGCGGGAGTTGAGCAGTTCTTC CASSPRGGLAGVEQFF
TRBJ2-1 few - TRBV30 TGTGCCTGGTGGTCTAGCTCCTACAATGAGCAGTTCTTC CAWWSSSYNEQFF
TRBJ2-1 many - TRBV2 TGTGCCGGATCAAGGGGGGGGGCGGTCAATGAGCAGTTCTTC CAGSRGGAVNEQFF
TRBJ2-7 - - TRBV7-9 TGTGCCAGCAGCTTAAGTTGGGAGCCCTACGAGCAGTACTTC CASSLSWEPYEQYF
TRBJ2-3 - TRBD2 TRBV6-5 TGTGCCAGCAGTTACCCAACTAGCGGGGGGGCGGGGGATACGCAGTATTTT CASSYPTSGGAGDTQYF
TRBJ2-7 - - TRBV6-2/TRBV6-3 TGTGCCACCACGGGGCCGTCCTACGAGCAGTACTTC CATTGPSYEQYF
TRBJ2-3 few - TRBV7-2 TGTGCCAGTACCCAACAAGGACTTTCGGCAGATACGCAGTATTTT CASTQQGLSADTQYF
TRBJ2-5 - - TRBV2 TGTGCCAGCAGTGGACCCACCCCTCCGGCGGAGACCCAGTACTTC CASSGPTPPAETQYF
TRBJ2-5 - - TRBV29-1 TGCAGCGTTTCCAGGGATTACGCGCAGTACTTC CSVSRDYAQYF
TRBJ2-6 - - TRBV29-1 TGCAGCGTTACCGAGGGAAACTCTGGGGCCAACGTCCTGACTTTC CSVTEGNSGANVLTF
TRBJ1-1 few TRBD1 TRBV7-2 TGTGCCAGCAGCTTAGTTTCAGGGGGGACTGAAGCTTTCTTT CASSLVSGGTEAFF
TRBJ2-6 - - TRBV7-9 TGTGCCAACAGCTTGCCGACGGTCTCTGGGGCCAACGTCCTGACTTTC CANSLPTVSGANVLTF
TRBJ1-5 - - TRBV2 TGTGCCAGCAGAAAGTCGAAGAATAGCAATCAGCCCCAGCATTTT CASRKSKNSNQPQHF
TRBJ2-1 - TRBD2 TRBV5-1 TGCGCCAGCAGCTTGCCTAGCGGGGTAGTCAATGAGCAGTTCTTC CASSLPSGVVNEQFF
TRBJ2-1 - - TRBV20-1 TGCAGTGCTACAGGGGTCCGCTACAATGAGCAGTTCTTC CSATGVRYNEQFF
TRBJ1-1 - - TRBV7-3 TGTGCCAGCAGCTTTGGGGGGCACACTGAAGCTTTCTTT CASSFGGHTEAFF
TRBJ2-7 few - TRBV12-3/TRBV12-4 TGTGCCAGCAGTGAGGGGGAGCAATACGAGCAGTACTTC CASSEGEQYEQYF
TRBJ1-2 - TRBD1 TRBV7-9 TGTGCCAGCAGCCCGGGACAGGGACATAACTATGGCTACACCTTC CASSPGQGHNYGYTF